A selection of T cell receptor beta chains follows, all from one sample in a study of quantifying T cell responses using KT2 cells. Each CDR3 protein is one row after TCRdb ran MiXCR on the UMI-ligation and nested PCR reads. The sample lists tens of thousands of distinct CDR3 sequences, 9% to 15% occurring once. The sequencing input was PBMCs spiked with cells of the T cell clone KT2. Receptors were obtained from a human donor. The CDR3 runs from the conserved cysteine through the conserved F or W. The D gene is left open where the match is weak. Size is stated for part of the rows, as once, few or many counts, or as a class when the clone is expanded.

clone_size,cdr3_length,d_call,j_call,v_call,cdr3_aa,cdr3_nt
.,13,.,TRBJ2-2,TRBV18,CASSPNPTGELFF,TGTGCCAGCTCACCCAACCCCACCGGGGAGCTGTTTTTT
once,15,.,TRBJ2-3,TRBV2,CASSEQAPSTDTQYF,TGTGCCAGCAGTGAGCAAGCCCCTAGCACAGATACGCAGTATTTT
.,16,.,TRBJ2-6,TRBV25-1,CASSELGGFGANVLTF,TGTGCCAGCAGTGAACTAGGAGGGTTTGGGGCCAACGTCCTGACTTTC
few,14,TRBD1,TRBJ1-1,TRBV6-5,CASSSDRGLTEAFF,TGTGCCAGCAGTTCGGACAGGGGACTCACTGAAGCTTTCTTT
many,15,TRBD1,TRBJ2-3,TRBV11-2,CASSSPGQGTDTQYF,TGTGCCAGCAGCTCCCCCGGACAGGGCACAGATACGCAGTATTTT
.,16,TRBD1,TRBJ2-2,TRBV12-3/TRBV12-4,CASSFDRGISIGELFF,TGTGCCAGCAGTTTCGACAGGGGAATTTCAATCGGGGAGCTGTTTTTT
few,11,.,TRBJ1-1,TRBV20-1,CSALWDTEAFF,TGCAGTGCTCTTTGGGACACTGAAGCTTTCTTT
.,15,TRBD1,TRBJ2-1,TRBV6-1,CASTPTGRSYNEQFF,TGTGCCAGCACCCCGACAGGGCGCTCCTACAATGAGCAGTTCTTC
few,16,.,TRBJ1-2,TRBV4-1,CASSQGGIINLYGYTF,TGCGCCAGCAGCCAAGGAGGTATAATCAACCTCTATGGCTACACCTTC
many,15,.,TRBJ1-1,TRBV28,CASSQTGTTNTEAFF,TGTGCCAGCAGTCAGACCGGGACAACTAACACTGAAGCTTTCTTT
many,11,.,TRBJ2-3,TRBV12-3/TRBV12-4,CASSLVDTQYF,TGTGCCAGCAGTTTAGTAGATACGCAGTATTTT
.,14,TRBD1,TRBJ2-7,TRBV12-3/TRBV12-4,CASSSRTGAYEQYF,TGTGCCAGCAGTTCCAGGACAGGGGCCTACGAGCAGTACTTC
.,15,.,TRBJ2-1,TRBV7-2,CASSLTTGSYNEQFF,TGTGCCAGCAGCCTAACGACAGGCTCCTACAATGAGCAGTTCTTC
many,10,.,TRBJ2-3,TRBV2,CASGTDTQYF,TGTGCCAGCGGGACAGATACGCAGTATTTT
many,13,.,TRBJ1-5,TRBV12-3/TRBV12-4,CASSWDSNQPQHF,TGTGCCAGCAGTTGGGATAGCAATCAGCCCCAGCATTTT
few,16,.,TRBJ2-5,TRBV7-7,CASSLGGVRDGETQYF,TGTGCCAGCAGCTTAGGCGGCGTTCGCGATGGGGAGACCCAGTACTTC
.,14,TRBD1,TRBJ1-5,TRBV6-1,CASKSGTANQPQHF,TGTGCCAGCAAGTCCGGGACAGCTAATCAGCCCCAGCATTTT
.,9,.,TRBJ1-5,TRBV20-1,CSVGQPQHF,TGCAGTGTGGGACAGCCCCAGCATTTT
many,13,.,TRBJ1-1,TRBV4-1,CASSPQRGSEAFF,TGCGCCAGCAGCCCCCAGCGAGGGTCTGAAGCTTTCTTT
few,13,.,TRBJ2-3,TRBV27,CASSLSFTDTQYF,TGTGCCAGCAGTTTGTCATTCACAGATACGCAGTATTTT